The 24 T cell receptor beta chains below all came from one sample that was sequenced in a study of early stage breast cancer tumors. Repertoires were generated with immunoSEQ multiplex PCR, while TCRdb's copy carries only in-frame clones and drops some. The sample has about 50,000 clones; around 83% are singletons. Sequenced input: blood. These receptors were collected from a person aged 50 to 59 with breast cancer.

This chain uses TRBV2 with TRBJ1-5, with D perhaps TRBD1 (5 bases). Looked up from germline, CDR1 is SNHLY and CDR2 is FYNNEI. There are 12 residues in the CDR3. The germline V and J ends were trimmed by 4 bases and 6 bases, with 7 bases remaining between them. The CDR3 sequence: CASSGGVQPQHF. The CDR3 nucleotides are TGTGCCAGCAGTGGAGGGGTTCAGCCCCAGCATTTT.

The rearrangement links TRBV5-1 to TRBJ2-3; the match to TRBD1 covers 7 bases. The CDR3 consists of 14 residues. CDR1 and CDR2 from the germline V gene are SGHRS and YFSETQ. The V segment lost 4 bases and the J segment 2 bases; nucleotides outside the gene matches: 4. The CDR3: CASSPGQSTDTQYF. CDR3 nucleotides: TGCGCCAGCAGCCCGGGACAGTCCACAGATACGCAGTATTTT.

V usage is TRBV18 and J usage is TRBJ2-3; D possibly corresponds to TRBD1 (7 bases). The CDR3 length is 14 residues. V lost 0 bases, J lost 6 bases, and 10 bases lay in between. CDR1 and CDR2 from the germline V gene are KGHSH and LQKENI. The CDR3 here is CASSPPSGGDTQYF. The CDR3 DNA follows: TGTGCCAGCTCACCACCCTCAGGGGGGGATACGCAGTATTTT.

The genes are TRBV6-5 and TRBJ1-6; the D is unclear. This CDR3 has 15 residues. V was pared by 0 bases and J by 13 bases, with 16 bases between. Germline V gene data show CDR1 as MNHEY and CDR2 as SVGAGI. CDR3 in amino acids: CASSYSKVGDGPLHF. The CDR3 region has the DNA TGTGCCAGCAGTTACTCGAAGGTCGGGGATGGGCCCCTCCACTTT.

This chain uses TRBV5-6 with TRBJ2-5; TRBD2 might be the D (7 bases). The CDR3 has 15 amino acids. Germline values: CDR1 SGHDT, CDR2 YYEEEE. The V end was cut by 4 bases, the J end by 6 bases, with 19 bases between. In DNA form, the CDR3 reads TGTGCCAGCAGCCGGTCTTGGGGGGGCCGTAAGACCCAGTACTTC. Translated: CASSRSWGGRKTQYF.

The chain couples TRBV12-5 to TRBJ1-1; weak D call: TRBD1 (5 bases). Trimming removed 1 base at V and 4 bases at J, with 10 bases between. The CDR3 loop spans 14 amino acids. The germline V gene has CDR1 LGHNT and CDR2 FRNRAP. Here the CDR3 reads CASGLGVRGTEAFF. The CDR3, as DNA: TGTGCTAGTGGTTTGGGGGTGAGGGGCACTGAAGCTTTCTTT.

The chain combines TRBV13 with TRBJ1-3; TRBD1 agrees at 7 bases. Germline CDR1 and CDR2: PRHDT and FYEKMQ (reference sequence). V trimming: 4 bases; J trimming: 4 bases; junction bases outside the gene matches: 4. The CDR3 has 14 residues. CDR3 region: CASSSGQSGNTIYF. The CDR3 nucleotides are TGTGCCAGCAGCTCGGGACAGAGCGGAAACACCATATATTTT.

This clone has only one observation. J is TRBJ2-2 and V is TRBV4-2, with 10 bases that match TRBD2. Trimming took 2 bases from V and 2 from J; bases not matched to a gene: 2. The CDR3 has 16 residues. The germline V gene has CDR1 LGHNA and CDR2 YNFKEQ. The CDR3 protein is CASSQRTSGNTGELFF. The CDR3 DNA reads TGTGCCAGCAGCCAAAGGACTAGCGGTAACACCGGGGAGCTGTTTTTT.

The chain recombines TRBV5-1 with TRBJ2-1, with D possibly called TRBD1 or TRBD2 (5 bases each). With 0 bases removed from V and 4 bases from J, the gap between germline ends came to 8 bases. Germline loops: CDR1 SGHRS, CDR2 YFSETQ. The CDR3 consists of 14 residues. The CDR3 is CASSLGGEYNEQFF. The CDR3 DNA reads TGCGCCAGCAGCTTGGGAGGGGAATACAATGAGCAGTTCTTC.

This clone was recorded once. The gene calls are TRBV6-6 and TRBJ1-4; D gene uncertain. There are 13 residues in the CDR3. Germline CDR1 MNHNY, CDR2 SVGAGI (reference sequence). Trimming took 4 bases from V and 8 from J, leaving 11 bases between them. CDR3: CASSSGRDEKLFF. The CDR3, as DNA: TGTGCCAGCAGTTCTGGTCGTGACGAAAAACTGTTTTTT.

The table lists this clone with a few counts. The CDR3 nucleotides are TGTGCCAGCAGGAAGACTGCGAACTATGGCTACACCTTC. Encoded protein: CASRKTANYGYTF. The chain carries TRBV27 and TRBJ1-2; D remains unclear. The germline gives CDR1 MNHEY, CDR2 SMNVEV (reference sequence). V shed 6 bases and J shed 2 bases, with 10 bases lying between them. This CDR3 has 13 amino acids.

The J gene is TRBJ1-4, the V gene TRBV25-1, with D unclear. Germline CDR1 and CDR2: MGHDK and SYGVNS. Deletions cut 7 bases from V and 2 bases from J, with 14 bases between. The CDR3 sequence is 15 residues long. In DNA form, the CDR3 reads TGTGCCAGCACCTCAAGGCTCCTTACTAATGAAAAACTGTTTTTT. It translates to CASTSRLLTNEKLFF.

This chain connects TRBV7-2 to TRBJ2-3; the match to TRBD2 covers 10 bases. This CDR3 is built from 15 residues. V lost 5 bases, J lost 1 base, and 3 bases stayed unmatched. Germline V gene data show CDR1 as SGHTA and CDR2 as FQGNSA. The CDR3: CASSTGTSGTDTQYF. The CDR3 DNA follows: TGTGCCAGCAGCACCGGGACTAGCGGCACAGATACGCAGTATTTT.

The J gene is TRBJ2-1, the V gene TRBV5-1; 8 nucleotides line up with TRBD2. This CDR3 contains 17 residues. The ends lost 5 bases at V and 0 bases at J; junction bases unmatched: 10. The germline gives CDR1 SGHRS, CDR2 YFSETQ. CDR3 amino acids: CASRPRSSGSSYNEQFF. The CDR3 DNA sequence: TGCGCCAGCAGGCCACGATCAAGCGGGAGCTCCTACAATGAGCAGTTCTTC. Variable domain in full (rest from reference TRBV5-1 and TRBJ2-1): KAGVTQTPRYLIKTRGQQVTLSCSPISGHRSVSWYQQTPGQGLQFLFEYFSETQRNKGNFPGRFSGRQFSNSRSEMNVSTLELGDSALYLCASRPRSSGSSYNEQFFGPGTRLTVL.

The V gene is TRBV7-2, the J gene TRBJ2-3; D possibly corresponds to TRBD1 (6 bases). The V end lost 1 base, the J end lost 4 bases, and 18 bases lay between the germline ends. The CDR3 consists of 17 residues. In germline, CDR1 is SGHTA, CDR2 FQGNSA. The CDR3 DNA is TGTGCCAGCAGCTTAGTAGGGGGTGTTGGTAACCCAGATACGCAGTATTTT. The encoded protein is CASSLVGGVGNPDTQYF.

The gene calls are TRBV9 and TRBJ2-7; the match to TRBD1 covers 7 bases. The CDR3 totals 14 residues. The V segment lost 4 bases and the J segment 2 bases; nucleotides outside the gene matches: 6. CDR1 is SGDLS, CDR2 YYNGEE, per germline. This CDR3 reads CASSLQGTTYEQYF. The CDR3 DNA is TGTGCCAGCAGCTTACAGGGGACCACCTACGAGCAGTACTTC.

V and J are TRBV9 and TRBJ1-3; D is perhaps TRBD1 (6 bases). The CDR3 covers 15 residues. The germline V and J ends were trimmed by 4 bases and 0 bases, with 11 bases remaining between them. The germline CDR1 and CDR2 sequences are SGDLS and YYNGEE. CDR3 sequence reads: CASSPRGGSGNTIYF. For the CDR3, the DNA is TGTGCCAGCAGCCCAAGGGGGGGCTCTGGAAACACCATATATTTT.

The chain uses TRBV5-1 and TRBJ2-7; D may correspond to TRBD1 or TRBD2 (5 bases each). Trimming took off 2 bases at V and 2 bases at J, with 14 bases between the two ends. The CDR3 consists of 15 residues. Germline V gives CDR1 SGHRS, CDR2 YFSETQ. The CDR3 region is CASSFSPLGAYEQYF. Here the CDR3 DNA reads TGCGCCAGCAGCTTCTCCCCCTTGGGGGCCTACGAGCAGTACTTC. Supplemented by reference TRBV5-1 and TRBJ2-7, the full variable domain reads KAGVTQTPRYLIKTRGQQVTLSCSPISGHRSVSWYQQTPGQGLQFLFEYFSETQRNKGNFPGRFSGRQFSNSRSEMNVSTLELGDSALYLCASSFSPLGAYEQYFGPGTRLTVT.

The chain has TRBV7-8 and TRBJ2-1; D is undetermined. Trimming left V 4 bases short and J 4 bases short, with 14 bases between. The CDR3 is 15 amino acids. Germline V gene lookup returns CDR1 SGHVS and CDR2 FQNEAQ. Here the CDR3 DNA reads TGTGCCAGCAGCTATCCCAGACACATTTACAATGAGCAGTTCTTC. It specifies CASSYPRHIYNEQFF.

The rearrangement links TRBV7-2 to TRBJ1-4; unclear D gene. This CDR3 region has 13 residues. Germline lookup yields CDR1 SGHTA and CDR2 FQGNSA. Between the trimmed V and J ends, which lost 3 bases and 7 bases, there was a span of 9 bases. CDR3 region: CASSFRPGEKLFF. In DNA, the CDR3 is TGTGCCAGCAGCTTCCGGCCCGGTGAAAAACTGTTTTTT.

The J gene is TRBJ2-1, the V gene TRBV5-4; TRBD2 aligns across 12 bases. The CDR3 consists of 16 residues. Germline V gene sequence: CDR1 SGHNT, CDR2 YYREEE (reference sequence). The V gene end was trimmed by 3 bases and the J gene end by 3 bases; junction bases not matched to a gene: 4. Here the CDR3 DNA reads TGTGCCAGCAGCTCCCGGACTAGCGGGATCTACAATGAGCAGTTCTTC. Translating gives CASSSRTSGIYNEQFF.

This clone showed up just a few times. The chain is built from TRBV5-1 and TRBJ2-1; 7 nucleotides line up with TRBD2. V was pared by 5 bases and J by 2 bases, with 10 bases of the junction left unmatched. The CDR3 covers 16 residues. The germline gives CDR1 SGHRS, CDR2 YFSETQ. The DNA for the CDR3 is TGCGCCAGCAGAACCGACTGGGAGGGACCCTACAATGAGCAGTTCTTC. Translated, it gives CASRTDWEGPYNEQFF.

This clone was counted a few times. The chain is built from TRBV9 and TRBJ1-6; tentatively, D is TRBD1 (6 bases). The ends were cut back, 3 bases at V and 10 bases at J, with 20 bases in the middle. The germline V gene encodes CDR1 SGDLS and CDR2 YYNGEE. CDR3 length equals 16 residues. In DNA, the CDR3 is TGTGCCAGCAGCGACCCCCAACAGGGAATCGGATCACCCCTCCACTTT. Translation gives CASSDPQQGIGSPLHF.

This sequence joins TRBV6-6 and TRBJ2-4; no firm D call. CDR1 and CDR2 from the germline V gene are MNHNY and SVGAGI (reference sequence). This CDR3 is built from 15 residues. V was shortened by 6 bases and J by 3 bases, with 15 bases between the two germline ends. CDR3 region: CASSLGFLDKNIQYF. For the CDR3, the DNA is TGTGCCAGCAGCCTGGGATTCCTGGACAAAAACATTCAGTACTTC.